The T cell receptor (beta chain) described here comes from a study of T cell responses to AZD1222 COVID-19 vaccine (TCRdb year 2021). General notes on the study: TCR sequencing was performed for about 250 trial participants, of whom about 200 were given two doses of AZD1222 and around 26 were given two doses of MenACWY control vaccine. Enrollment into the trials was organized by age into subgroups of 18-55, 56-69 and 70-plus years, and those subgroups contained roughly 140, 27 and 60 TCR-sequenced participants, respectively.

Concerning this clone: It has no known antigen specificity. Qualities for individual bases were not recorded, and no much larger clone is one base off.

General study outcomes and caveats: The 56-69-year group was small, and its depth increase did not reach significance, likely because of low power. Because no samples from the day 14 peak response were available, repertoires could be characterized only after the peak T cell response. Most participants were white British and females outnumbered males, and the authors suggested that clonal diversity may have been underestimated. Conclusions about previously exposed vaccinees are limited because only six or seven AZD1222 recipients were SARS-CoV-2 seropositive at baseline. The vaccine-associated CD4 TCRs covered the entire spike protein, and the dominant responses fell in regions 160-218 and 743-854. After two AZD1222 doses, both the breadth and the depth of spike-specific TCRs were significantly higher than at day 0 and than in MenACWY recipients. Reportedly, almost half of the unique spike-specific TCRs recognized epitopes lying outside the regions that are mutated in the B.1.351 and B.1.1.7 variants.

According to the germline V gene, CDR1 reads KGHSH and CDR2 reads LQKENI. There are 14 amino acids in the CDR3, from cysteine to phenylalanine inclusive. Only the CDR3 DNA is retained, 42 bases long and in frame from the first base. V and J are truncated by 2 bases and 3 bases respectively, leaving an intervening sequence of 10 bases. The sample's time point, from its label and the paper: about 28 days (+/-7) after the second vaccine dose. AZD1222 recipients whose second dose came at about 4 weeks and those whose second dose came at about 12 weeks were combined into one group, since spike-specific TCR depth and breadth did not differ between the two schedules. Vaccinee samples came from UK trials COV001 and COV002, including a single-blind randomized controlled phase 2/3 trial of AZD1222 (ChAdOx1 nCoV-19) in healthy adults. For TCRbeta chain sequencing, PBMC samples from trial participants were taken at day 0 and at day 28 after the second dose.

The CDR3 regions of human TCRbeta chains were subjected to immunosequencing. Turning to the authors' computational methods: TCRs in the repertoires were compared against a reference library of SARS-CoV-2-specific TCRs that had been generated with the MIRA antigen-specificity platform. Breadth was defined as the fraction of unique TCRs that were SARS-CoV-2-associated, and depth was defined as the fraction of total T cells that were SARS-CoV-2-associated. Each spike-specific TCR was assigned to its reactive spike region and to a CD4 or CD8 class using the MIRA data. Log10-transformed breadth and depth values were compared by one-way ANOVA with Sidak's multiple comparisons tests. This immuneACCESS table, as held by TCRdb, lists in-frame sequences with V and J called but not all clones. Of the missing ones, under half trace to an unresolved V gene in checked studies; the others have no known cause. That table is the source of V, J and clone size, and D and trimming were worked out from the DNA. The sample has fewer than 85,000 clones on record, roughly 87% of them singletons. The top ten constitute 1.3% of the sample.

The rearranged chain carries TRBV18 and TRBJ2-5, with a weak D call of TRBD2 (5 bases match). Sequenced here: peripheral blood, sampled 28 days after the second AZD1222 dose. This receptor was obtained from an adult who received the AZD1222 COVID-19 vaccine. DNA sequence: TGTGCCAGCTCACCATCTAGCAGGAAAGAGACCCAGTACTTC. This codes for CASSPSSRKETQYF.